Listed below are T cell receptor beta chains from one sample, sequenced in a study of T cell repertoires in cytomegalovirus infection. These receptors are not linked to any known antigen. MiXCR, run by TCRdb on the reads, gives a single entry per CDR3 protein. The sample has roughly 920,000 distinct CDR3 sequences, approximately 31% seen once. The sample was cultured CD8+ T cells from PBMCs, taken from culture after CMV antigen stimulation. The receptors derive from a human donor in good health (CMV status not recorded). Some clones in this sample may be carry-over from other donors' samples. Each CDR3 is given with its conserved first and last residue. Each record gives: D gene, V gene, clone size, J gene, CDR3 protein, CDR3 DNA. The D gene is left open where the match is weak. Only some rows state a clone size, as once, few, many or a class for expanded clones.

TRBD1	TRBV25-1	NA	TRBJ1-1	CVSSAGQGKTEAFF	TGTGTCAGCAGTGCGGGACAGGGGAAGACTGAAGCTTTCTTT
NA	TRBV5-5	NA	TRBJ2-2	CASSPGPSELFF	TGTGCCAGCAGCCCCGGACCCTCGGAGCTGTTTTTT
TRBD2	TRBV4-1	few	TRBJ2-7	CASSQEAPAGASSEQYF	TGCGCCAGCAGCCAAGAAGCGCCAGCGGGAGCCAGCTCCGAGCAGTACTTC
NA	TRBV6-1	NA	TRBJ2-1	CASSEYTLSSYNEQFF	TGTGCCAGCAGTGAATACACCTTAAGCTCCTACAATGAGCAGTTCTTC
NA	TRBV7-4	NA	TRBJ1-2	CASSLALPYGYTF	TGTGCCAGCAGCTTAGCACTGCCCTATGGCTACACCTTC
NA	TRBV2	NA	TRBJ1-1	CASRGDGAFF	TGTGCCAGCAGGGGGGATGGAGCTTTCTTT
TRBD2	TRBV12-3/TRBV12-4	few	TRBJ2-5	CASSPPTSGGWVQETQYF	TGTGCCAGCAGTCCCCCGACTAGCGGGGGTTGGGTACAAGAGACCCAGTACTTC
TRBD1	TRBV6-6	few	TRBJ1-1	CASSHGQGNTEAFF	TGTGCCAGCAGCCACGGACAGGGGAACACTGAAGCTTTCTTT
NA	TRBV7-9	many	TRBJ1-1	CASKESTEAFF	TGTGCCAGCAAGGAGAGCACTGAAGCTTTCTTT
NA	TRBV19	NA	TRBJ1-1	CASSMGVLGTEAFF	TGTGCCAGTAGTATGGGGGTTCTTGGCACTGAAGCTTTCTTT
NA	TRBV20-1	NA	TRBJ1-1	CSARGRGGDRNTEAFF	TGCAGTGCTAGAGGGAGAGGGGGGGATCGTAACACTGAAGCTTTCTTT